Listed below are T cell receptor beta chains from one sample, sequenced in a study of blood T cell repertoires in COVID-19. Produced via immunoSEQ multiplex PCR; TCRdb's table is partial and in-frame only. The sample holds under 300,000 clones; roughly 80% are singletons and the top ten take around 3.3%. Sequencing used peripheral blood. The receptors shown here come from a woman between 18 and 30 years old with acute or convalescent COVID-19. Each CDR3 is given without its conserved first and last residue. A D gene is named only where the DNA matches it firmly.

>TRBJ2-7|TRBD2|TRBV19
ASSSRPRAGEQY
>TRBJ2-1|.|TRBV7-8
ASSLALSNEQF
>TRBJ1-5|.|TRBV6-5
ASSYGGGQPQH
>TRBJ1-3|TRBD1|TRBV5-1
ASSGGQGWSGNTIY
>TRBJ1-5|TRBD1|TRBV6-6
ASSFTGTGNNQPQH
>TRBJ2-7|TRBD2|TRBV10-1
ASSESILGSGNEQY
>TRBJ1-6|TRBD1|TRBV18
ASSPNRGGMESPLH
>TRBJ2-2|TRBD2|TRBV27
ASCKLAANTGELF
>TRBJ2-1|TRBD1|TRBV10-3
AISDAGQGENEQF
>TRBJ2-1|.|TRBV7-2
ASSLFPGNEQF
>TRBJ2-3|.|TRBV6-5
ASTGTSTDTQY
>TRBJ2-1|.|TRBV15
ATSRDGQPYNEQF
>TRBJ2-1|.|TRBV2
ASNEIVLEQF
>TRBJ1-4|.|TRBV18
ASSPRQALVFEKLF
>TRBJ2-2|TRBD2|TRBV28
ASILAGVSANTGELF
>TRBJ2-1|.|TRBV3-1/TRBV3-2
ASSQGGTIYEQF
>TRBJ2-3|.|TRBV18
ASSPPSGIDTQY
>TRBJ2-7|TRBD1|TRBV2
ASTETGGEQY
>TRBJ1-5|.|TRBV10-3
AASPGVANNQPQH
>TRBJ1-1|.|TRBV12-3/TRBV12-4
ASSPRRDGEAF
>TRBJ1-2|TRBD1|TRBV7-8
ASSLAGQGSNYGYT
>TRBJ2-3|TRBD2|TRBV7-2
ASSPYSGRTTDTQY
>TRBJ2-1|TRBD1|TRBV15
ATSRDRGTGIDQF
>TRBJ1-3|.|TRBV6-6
ASSYAGEGNTIY
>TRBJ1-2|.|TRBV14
ASSPGTKTYGYT
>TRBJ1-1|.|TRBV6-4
ASRRTVNTEAF
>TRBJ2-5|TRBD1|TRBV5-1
ASSQPGQQETQY
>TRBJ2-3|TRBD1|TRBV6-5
ASSYQTGGSADTQY
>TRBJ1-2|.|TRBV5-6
ASSLRGMVYGYT
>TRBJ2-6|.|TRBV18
ASSREDIGFSGANVLT
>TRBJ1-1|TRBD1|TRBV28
ASSLYTGGSTEAF
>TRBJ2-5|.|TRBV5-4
ASSLGLASEETQY
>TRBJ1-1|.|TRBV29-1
SVGRRQEAF
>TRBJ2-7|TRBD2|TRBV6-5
ASSHWGGSSYEQY
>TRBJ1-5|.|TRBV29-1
SVVSGPNQPQH
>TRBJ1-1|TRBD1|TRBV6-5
ASSYSGTGGTEAF
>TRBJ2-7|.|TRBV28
ASSLNRRTGMGYYEQY
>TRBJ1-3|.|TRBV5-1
ASSFRPGDTSGNTIY
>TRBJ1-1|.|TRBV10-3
AIGGAAVSSTEAF
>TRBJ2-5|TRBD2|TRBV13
ASKGGRAAETQY
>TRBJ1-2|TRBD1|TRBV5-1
ASSPAPGQANYGYT
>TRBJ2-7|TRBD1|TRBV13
ASSAMGTGPYEQY
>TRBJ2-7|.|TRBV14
ASSQDNSITRRRRGEQY
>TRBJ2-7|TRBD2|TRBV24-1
ATSETSGSSYEQY
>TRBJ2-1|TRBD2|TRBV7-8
ASRERTGLAGGSGREQF